This T cell receptor (beta chain) was sequenced for a study of CD8+ T cells in alopecia areata. For the study at large: Treated patients received oral tofacitinib, 5 to 10 mg twice daily. General study findings and limits: On tofacitinib, scalp clonality and expanded CD8+ clones among top 100 fell significantly. Among patients, TCR sharing was less clear than in mice, a difference possibly due in part to HLA diversity in the patient population.

As to treatment: oral pan-JAK inhibitor, 5-10 mg twice daily. In each case, RNA was isolated and then reverse transcribed into cDNA as the sequencing template. The data were produced by immunoSEQ multiplex PCR, yet TCRdb's version contains in-frame clones alone and is incomplete. The sample consists of some 190,000 clones, about 51% of them appearing once. Worth noting for this clone: Antigen specificity is unknown.

Trimming cost V 2 bases and J 4 bases; bases outside gene matches: 6. The length of the CDR3 is 15 residues. In germline, CDR1 is MGHRA, CDR2 YSYEKL. The chain uses TRBV4-1 and TRBJ1-1; 8 bases match TRBD1. The TCR originated in a human donor with alopecia areata. Sequenced here: CD8+ T cells sorted from blood, sampled at roughly week 53, from a patient treated with tofacitinib. In DNA form, the CDR3 reads TGCGCCAGCAGCCAACTCGGGACAGGTGGCACTGAAGCTTTCTTT. Residues: CASSQLGTGGTEAFF.